These 15 T cell receptor beta chains came from one sample sequenced in a study of blood T cell repertoires in COVID-19. The data were produced by immunoSEQ multiplex PCR, yet TCRdb's version contains in-frame clones alone and is incomplete. The repertoire consists of approximately 290,000 clones, with about 80% occurring once and the leading ten covering 15% to 18%. Sequencing was done on a sample of peripheral blood. The receptor set was obtained from a person in their 70s with COVID-19, enrolled during active disease.

The chain employs TRBV29-1 and TRBJ2-5; D gene uncertain. The CDR3 totals 12 residues. CDR1 and CDR2 (germline): SQVTM, ANQGSEA. The ends were cut back, 4 bases at V and 1 base at J, with 7 bases in the middle. This CDR3 is CSVGSGQETQYF. In nucleotides, the CDR3 is TGCAGCGTTGGGTCCGGCCAAGAGACCCAGTACTTC.

CDR3 bases: TGTGCCATCAGGGAAGACAGGGCGGGAGATACGCAGTATTTT. This encodes CAIREDRAGDTQYF. The V call is TRBV10-3, the J call TRBJ2-3, with TRBD1 matching over 7 bases. The germline CDR1 and CDR2 sequences are ENHRY and SYGVKD. The CDR3 is 14 amino acids. Germline trimming cut 6 bases from V and 5 bases from J; bases unmatched to any gene: 8.

This clone was observed a single time. The DNA for the CDR3 is TGCGCCAGCAGCTTTACCGACAGGGGTTACGAGCAGTACTTC. As protein: CASSFTDRGYEQYF. This chain connects TRBV5-1 to TRBJ2-7; 8 nucleotides match TRBD1. This CDR3 spans 14 amino acids. The junction had 5 bases not matched to a gene; V was cut back by 2 bases and J by 4 bases. Germline lookup yields CDR1 SGHRS and CDR2 YFSETQ.

This chain connects TRBV6-2 or TRBV6-3 to TRBJ1-6; no clear D. Germline CDR1 and CDR2: MNHEY and SVGEGT. The CDR3 spans 14 residues. Trimming left V 4 bases short and J 3 bases short, with 7 bases between. DNA of the CDR3: TGTGCCAGCAGTTGGACTGACTATAATTCACCCCTCCACTTT. Protein product: CASSWTDYNSPLHF.

The rearrangement joins TRBV30 to TRBJ1-3; the D is unclear. The CDR3 spans 13 residues. V was shortened by 5 bases and J by 1 base, with 9 bases between the two germline ends. Per the germline V gene, CDR1 is GTSNPN and CDR2 is SVGIG (reference sequence). CDR3 nucleotides: TGTGCCTGGTCAGTTATTTCTGGAAACACCATATATTTT. It is translated as CAWSVISGNTIYF.

The rearrangement joins TRBV12-1 to TRBJ2-2; no DNA check was done on the table's D call, TRBD1. TRBV12-1 is labeled a pseudogene. The CDR3 has 17 amino acids. CDR3 loop: CASSSVEPLQGTGELFF. DNA of the CDR3: TGTGCCAGCAGCTCCGTCGAGCCCTTACAGGGCACCGGGGAGCTGTTTTTT.

The chain joins TRBV28 to TRBJ1-6; 7 bases fit TRBD1. Germline-derived CDR1 and CDR2 are MDHEN and SYDVKM. V trimming: 6 bases; J trimming: 10 bases; junction bases outside the gene matches: 6. The CDR3 runs to 13 residues. CDR3 protein: CASRRQGGSPLHF. The CDR3 nucleotides read TGTGCCAGCAGAAGACAGGGTGGGTCACCCCTCCACTTT.

The rearrangement uses TRBV29-1 and TRBJ2-3; 7 bases map to TRBD1. The CDR3 extends over 13 amino acids. Looked up from germline, CDR1 is SQVTM and CDR2 is ANQGSEA. Losses at the gene ends were 7 bases for V and 1 base for J; bases not matched to a gene: 5. The CDR3 loop reads CSAAGQGTDTQYF. The CDR3 bases are TGCAGCGCTGCAGGACAGGGCACAGATACGCAGTATTTT.

This chain connects TRBV19 to TRBJ2-3; tentative D call: TRBD2 (6 bases). Trimming took off 4 bases at V and 0 bases at J, with 8 bases between the two ends. Germline lookup yields CDR1 LNHDA and CDR2 SQIVND (reference sequence). This CDR3 spans 14 amino acids. CDR3 amino acids: CASSRGTSTDTQYF. CDR3 coding DNA: TGTGCCAGTAGTAGAGGGACTAGCACAGATACGCAGTATTTT.

This clone occurred once. CDR3 in DNA: TGTGCCAGTAAAGATAGCGGAAACATTCAGTACTTC. Translation: CASKDSGNIQYF. The chain is built from TRBV3-1 (or the pseudogene TRBV3-2) and TRBJ2-4, with D tentatively TRBD2 (6 bases). CDR1 LGHDT and CDR2 YNNKEL come from the germline V gene (reference sequence). Trimming left V 9 bases short and J 6 bases short, with 12 bases between. The CDR3 contains 12 residues.

The chain is built from TRBV20-1 and TRBJ1-4, with D perhaps TRBD1 (5 bases). This CDR3 has 14 residues. Trimming removed 3 bases at V and 3 bases at J, with 11 bases between. Germline values: CDR1 DFQATT, CDR2 SNEGSKA (reference sequence). The CDR3 protein is CSASRGLANEKLFF. CDR3 in DNA: TGCAGTGCTAGTAGGGGTTTGGCTAATGAAAAACTGTTTTTT.

V gene TRBV7-8 combines with J gene TRBJ1-5; 7 bases match TRBD1. Germline values: CDR1 SGHVS, CDR2 FQNEAQ. The CDR3 is 13 amino acids. J lost 6 bases, V lost 1 base, and 0 bases had no gene match. CDR3: CASSLGTGQPQHF. CDR3 nucleotides: TGTGCCAGCAGCTTAGGGACAGGTCAGCCCCAGCATTTT. Supplemented by reference TRBV7-8 and TRBJ1-5, the full variable domain reads GAGVSQSPRYKVAKRGQDVALRCDPISGHVSLFWYQQALGQGPEFLTYFQNEAQLDKSGLPSDRFFAERPEGSVSTLKIQRTQQEDSAVYLCASSLGTGQPQHFGDGTRLSIL.

The V call is TRBV7-9, the J call TRBJ2-7; D is perhaps TRBD1 (5 bases). V was cut by 0 bases and J by 3 bases, with 12 bases left in between. This CDR3 is built from 15 residues. The germline CDR1 and CDR2 sequences are SEHNR and FQNEAQ (reference sequence). The chain's CDR3 is CASSLATGQDYEQYF. CDR3 sequence (DNA): TGTGCCAGCAGCTTAGCCACAGGCCAAGACTACGAGCAGTACTTC. The complete variable domain, with remaining parts taken from reference TRBV7-9 and TRBJ2-7, reads DTGVSQNPRHKITKRGQNVTFRCDPISEHNRLYWYRQTLGQGPEFLTYFQNEAQLEKSRLLSDRFSAERPKGSFSTLEIQRTEQGDSAMYLCASSLATGQDYEQYFGPGTRLTVT.

The CDR3 region is CASSLNRGTNEKLFF. The DNA for the CDR3 is TGTGCCAGCAGCTTAAACAGGGGTACTAATGAAAAACTGTTTTTT. V and J are TRBV7-2 and TRBJ1-4; 7 positions agree with TRBD1. The CDR3 has 15 residues. With V trimmed by 2 bases and J by 2 bases, 2 bases remained unmatched. Germline values: CDR1 SGHTA, CDR2 FQGNSA.

V usage is TRBV7-2 and J usage is TRBJ1-1, with D maybe TRBD1 (5 bases). Trimming removed 5 bases at V and 0 bases at J, with 10 bases between. The germline V gene encodes CDR1 SGHTA and CDR2 FQGNSA. This CDR3 has 14 amino acids. CDR3 bases: TGTGCCAGCAGCCTACAGGTCCTGAACACTGAAGCTTTCTTT. It codes for CASSLQVLNTEAFF.